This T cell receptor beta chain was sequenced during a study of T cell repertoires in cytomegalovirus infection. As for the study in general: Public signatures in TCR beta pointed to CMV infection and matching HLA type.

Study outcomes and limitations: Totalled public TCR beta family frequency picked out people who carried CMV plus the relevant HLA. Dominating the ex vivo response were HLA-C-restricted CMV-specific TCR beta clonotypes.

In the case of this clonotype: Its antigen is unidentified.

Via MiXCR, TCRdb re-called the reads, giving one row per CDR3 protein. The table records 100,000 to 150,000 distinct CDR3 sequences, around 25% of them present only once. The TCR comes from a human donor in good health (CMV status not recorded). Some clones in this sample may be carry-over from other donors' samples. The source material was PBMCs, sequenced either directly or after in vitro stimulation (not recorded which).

CDR3 in DNA: TGCGCCAGCAGCAGCGAGACTAGCGGGAGATACAATGAGCAGTTCTTC. It is translated as CASSSETSGRYNEQFF. The chain recombines TRBV4-1 with TRBJ2-1, with 12 bases identical to TRBD2. The germline V gene encodes CDR1 MGHRA and CDR2 YSYEKL. V was pared by 5 bases and J by 4 bases, with 6 bases of the junction left unmatched. CDR3 length: 16 residues.